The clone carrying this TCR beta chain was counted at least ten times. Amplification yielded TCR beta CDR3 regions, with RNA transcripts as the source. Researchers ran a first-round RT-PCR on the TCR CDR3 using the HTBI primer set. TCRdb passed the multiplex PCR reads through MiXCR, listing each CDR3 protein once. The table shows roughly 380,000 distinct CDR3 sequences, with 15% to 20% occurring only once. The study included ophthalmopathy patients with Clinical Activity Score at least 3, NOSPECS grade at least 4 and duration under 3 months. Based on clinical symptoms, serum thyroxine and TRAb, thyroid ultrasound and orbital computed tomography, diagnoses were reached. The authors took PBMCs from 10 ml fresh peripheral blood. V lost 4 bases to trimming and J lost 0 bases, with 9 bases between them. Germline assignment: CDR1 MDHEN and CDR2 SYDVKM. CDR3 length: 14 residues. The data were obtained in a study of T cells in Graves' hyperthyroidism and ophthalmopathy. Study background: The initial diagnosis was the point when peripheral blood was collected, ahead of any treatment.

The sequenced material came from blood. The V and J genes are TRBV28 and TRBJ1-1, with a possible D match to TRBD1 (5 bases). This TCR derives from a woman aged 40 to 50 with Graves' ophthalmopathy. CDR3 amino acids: CASSSDRMNTEAFF. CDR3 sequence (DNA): TGTGCCAGCAGTTCCGACAGAATGAACACTGAAGCTTTCTTT. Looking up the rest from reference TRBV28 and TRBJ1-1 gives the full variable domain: DVKVTQSSRYLVKRTGEKVFLECVQDMDHENMFWYRQDPGLGLRLIYFSYDVKMKEKGDIPEGYSVSREKKERFSLILESASTNQTSMYLCASSSDRMNTEAFFGQGTRLTVV.